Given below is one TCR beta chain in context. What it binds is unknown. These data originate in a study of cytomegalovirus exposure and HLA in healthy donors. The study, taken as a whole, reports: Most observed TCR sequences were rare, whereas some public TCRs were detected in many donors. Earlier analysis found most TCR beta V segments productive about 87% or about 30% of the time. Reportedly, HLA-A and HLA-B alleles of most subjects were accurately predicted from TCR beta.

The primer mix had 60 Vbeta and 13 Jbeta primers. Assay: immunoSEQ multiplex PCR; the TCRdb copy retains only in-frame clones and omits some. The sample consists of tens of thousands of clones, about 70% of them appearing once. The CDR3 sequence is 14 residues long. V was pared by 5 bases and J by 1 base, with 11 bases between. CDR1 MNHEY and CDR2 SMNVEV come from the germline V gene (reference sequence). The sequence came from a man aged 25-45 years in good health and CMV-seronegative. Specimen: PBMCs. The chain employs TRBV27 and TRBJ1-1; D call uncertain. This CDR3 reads CASSAHEQNTEAFF. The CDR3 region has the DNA TGTGCCAGCAGTGCCCATGAGCAGAACACTGAAGCTTTCTTT.